Listed here is a single TCR beta chain. The antigen remains unidentified. The sample belongs to a study of shared clonotypes between healthy human individuals. As for the study in general: A donor's plate count was three for CD4 naive and three for CD4 memory; CD8 naive had two and CD8 memory one. Study-wide results and caveats: Exclusively blood specimens were collected; tissue repertoires likely differ.

Donors were healthy HIV-negative adults without recently reported acute infections or vaccinations. V shed 3 bases and J shed 8 bases, with 13 bases lying between them. Germline V lookup: CDR1 GTSNPN, CDR2 SVGIG (reference sequence). The CDR3 loop spans 13 amino acids. The assay was run at deep level. Profiling relied on immunoSEQ multiplex PCR, and the TCRdb table lists in-frame clones only, not all of them. The top ten hold under 0.15% of the sample, which has 2.5 million or so clones, around 90% seen once. The material sequenced was naive CD4+ T cells sorted from blood. Documented subset: CD45RA+ positively selected. V gene TRBV30 combines with J gene TRBJ1-4, with a possible D match to TRBD1 (5 bases). This clonotype was obtained from a man aged 18 to 30 in good health. CDR3 bases: TGTGCCTGGAGAGGGGCCAAATGGGAAAAACTGTTTTTT. Protein product: CAWRGAKWEKLFF.